This TCR beta chain came from a study of radiotherapy plus CTLA-4 blockade in lung cancer. Study as a whole: Patients showed objective responses in 18% of cases and disease control in just over 30%. Notes on the study in general: Blood-borne expansion of tumor-derived TCR clones followed radiotherapy plus ipilimumab. Strongest reported response predictors: early blood clone changes and post-radiation interferon-beta.

Enrolled patients, whose metastatic non-small-cell lung cancer was chemo-refractory, received focal radiation plus CTLA-4 blockade with ipilimumab. CDR3 length: 14 residues. Per the germline V gene, CDR1 is SGHTA and CDR2 is FQGNSA. V was trimmed by 1 base and J by 11 bases, leaving 17 bases between them. Only in-frame clones appear in the TCRdb table, and some are missing; sequencing was by immunoSEQ multiplex PCR. The sample has 110,000 or so clones; roughly 80% are singletons. With respect to this clone: What it recognizes is unknown.

The input for sequencing was peripheral blood, taken from a patient treated with radiotherapy plus ipilimumab. J is TRBJ2-5 and V is TRBV7-2; D is possibly TRBD2 (6 bases). This TCR came from a human donor with non-small cell lung cancer who had a partial response to radiotherapy plus ipilimumab. DNA of the CDR3: TGTGCCAGCAGCTTAGAGGCTAGCGCGACGGCTCAGTACTTC. It codes for CASSLEASATAQYF. The full variable domain, completed using reference TRBV7-2 and TRBJ2-5, is GAGVSQSPSNKVTEKGKDVELRCDPISGHTALYWYRQSLGQGLEFLIYFQGNSAPDKSGLPSDRFSAERTGGSVSTLTIQRTQQEDSAVYLCASSLEASATAQYFGPGTRLLVL.